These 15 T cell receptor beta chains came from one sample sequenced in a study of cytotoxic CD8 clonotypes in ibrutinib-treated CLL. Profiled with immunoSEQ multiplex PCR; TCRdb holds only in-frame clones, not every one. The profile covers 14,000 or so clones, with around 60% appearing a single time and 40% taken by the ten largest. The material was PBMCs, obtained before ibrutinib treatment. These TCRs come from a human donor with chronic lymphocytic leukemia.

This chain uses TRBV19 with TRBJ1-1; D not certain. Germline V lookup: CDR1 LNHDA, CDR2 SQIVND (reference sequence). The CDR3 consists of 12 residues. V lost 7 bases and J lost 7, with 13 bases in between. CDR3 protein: CASTIAGYEAFF. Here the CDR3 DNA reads TGTGCCAGTACCATCGCGGGGTATGAAGCTTTCTTT.

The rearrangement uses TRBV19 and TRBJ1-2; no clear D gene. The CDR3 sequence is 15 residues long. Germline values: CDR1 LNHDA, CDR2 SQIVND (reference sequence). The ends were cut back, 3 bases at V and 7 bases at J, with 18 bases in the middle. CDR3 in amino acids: CASSMDGWRRGGYTF. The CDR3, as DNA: TGTGCCAGTAGTATGGATGGCTGGAGGAGAGGTGGCTACACCTTC.

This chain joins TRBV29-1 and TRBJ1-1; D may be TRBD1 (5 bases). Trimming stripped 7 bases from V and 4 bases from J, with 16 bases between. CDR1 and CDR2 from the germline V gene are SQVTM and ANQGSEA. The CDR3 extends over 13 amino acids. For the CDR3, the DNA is TGCAGCGGCGATAGGAGGGGAGGCACTGAAGCTTTCTTT. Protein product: CSGDRRGGTEAFF.

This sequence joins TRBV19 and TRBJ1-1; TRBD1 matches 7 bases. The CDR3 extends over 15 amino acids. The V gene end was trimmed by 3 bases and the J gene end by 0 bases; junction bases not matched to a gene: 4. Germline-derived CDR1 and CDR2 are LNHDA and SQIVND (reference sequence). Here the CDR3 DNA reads TGTGCCAGTAGTATCACAGGGGCGTTGAACACTGAAGCTTTCTTT. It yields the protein CASSITGALNTEAFF.

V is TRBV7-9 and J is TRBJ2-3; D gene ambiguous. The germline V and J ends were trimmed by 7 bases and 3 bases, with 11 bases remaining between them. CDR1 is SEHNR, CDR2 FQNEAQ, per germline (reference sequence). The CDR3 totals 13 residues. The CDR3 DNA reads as TGTGCCAGCATGAAGGGTCAGACAGATACGCAGTATTTT. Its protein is CASMKGQTDTQYF. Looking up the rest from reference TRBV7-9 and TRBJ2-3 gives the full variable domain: DTGVSQNPRHKITKRGQNVTFRCDPISEHNRLYWYRQTLGQGPEFLTYFQNEAQLEKSRLLSDRFSAERPKGSFSTLEIQRTEQGDSAMYLCASMKGQTDTQYFGPGTRLTVL.

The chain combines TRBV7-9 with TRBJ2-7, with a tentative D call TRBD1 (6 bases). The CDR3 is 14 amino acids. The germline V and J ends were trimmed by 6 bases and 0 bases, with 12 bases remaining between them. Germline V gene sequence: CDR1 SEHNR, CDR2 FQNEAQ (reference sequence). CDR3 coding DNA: TGTGCCAGCAGAGGGCAGGACAGCTCCTACGAGCAGTACTTC. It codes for CASRGQDSSYEQYF.

DNA of the CDR3: TGTGCCAGCAGCTTAGGAGTAACGGACACCGGGGAGCTGTTTTTT. Protein: CASSLGVTDTGELFF. This chain connects TRBV5-6 to TRBJ2-2; D not certain. Between the trimmed V and J ends, which lost 2 bases and 3 bases, there was a span of 11 bases. This CDR3 region has 15 residues. Germline V gene lookup returns CDR1 SGHDT and CDR2 YYEEEE.

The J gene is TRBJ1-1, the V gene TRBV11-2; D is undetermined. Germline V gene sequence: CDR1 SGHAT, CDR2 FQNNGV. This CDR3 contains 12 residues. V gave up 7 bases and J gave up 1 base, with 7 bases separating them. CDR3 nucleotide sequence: TGTGCCAGCACGGCCGGGAACACTGAAGCTTTCTTT. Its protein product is CASTAGNTEAFF.

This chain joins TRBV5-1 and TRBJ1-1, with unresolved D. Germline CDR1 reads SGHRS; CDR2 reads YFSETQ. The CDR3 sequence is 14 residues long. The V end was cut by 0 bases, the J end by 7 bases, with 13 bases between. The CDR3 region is CASSLEPATHEAFF. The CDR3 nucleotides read TGCGCCAGCAGCTTGGAGCCGGCGACCCATGAAGCTTTCTTT.

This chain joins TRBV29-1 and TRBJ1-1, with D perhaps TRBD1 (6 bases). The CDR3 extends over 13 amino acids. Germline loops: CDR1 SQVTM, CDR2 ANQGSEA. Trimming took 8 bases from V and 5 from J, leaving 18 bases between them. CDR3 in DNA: TGCAGCTCAGCTTACAGGGAAGATACTGAAGCTTTCTTT. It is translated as CSSAYREDTEAFF.

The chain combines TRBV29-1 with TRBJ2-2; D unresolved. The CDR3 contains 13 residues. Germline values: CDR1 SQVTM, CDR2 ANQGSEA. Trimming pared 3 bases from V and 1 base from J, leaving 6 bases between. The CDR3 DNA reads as TGCAGCGTTGAGGGCCTGAACACCGGGGAGCTGTTTTTT. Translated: CSVEGLNTGELFF.

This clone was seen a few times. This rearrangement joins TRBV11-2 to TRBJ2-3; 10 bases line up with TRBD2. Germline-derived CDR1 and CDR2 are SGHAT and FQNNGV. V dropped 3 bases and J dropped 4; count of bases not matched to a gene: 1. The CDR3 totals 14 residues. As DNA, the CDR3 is TGTGCCAGCAGCTTTCTAGCGGGGGCAGATACGCAGTATTTT. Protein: CASSFLAGADTQYF.

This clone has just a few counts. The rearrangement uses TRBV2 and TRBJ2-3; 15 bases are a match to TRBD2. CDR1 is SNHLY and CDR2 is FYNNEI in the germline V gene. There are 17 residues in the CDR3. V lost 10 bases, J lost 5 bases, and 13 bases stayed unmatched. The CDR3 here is CATPGLAGGLVRDTQYF. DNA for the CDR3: TGTGCCACGCCTGGACTAGCGGGGGGGCTGGTGAGAGATACGCAGTATTTT.

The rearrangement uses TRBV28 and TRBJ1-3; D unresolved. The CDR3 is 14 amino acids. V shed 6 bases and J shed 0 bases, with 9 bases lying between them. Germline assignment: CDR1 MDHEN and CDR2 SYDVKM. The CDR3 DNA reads TGTGCCAGCAGCCAAACTAGCTCTGGAAACACCATATATTTT. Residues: CASSQTSSGNTIYF.

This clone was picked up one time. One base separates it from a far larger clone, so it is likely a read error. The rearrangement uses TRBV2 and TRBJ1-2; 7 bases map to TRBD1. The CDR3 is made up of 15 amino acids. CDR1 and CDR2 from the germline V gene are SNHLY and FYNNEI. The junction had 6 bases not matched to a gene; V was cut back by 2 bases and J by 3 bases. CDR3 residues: CASSETRDRYYGYTF. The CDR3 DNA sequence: TGTGCCAGCAGTGAAACCCGGGACAGATACTATGGCTACACCTTC.